These 14 T cell receptor beta chains came from one sample sequenced in a study of cytomegalovirus exposure and HLA in healthy donors. Amplification used 60 Vbeta primers and 13 Jbeta primers. The protocol was immunoSEQ multiplex PCR, while the TCRdb copy is restricted to in-frame clones and leaves out a portion. In the table there are some 100,000 clones, about 77% of which are singletons. The sample taken for sequencing was PBMCs. These receptors all come from a woman aged 18-35 years in good health and CMV-seropositive.

This clone was seen a few times. The V and J genes are TRBV10-3 and TRBJ1-1; no clear D gene. In germline, CDR1 is ENHRY, CDR2 SYGVKD. V was shortened by 7 bases and J by 5 bases, with 14 bases between the two germline ends. The length of the CDR3 is 13 residues. The CDR3 nucleotides read TGTGCCATCAAAACCCCTATGGTGACTGAAGCTTTCTTT. Its translation: CAIKTPMVTEAFF.

This clone appeared a few times. The chain joins TRBV29-1 to TRBJ1-2; TRBD1 matches at 7 bases. Germline loops: CDR1 SQVTM, CDR2 ANQGSEA. The length of the CDR3 is 14 residues. J gave up 12 bases and V 5 bases, and 18 bases lay outside the gene matches. The CDR3, as DNA: TGCAGCGTTAAAAACCCCAGAGAGTCCAGGGGGGACACCTTC. It encodes CSVKNPRESRGDTF.

V and J are TRBV29-1 and TRBJ2-1; 7 bases are a match to TRBD2. After removal of 5 bases from V and 4 bases from J, the junction contained 8 bases not matched to a gene. The length of the CDR3 is 14 residues. Germline V gene data show CDR1 as SQVTM and CDR2 as ANQGSEA. The CDR3 sequence is CSVRPQREYNEQFF. Written as DNA, the CDR3 is TGCAGCGTTCGTCCCCAGCGGGAATACAATGAGCAGTTCTTC.

This clone occurred a few times. V is TRBV5-6 and J is TRBJ1-4; D gene ambiguous. The germline CDR1 and CDR2 sequences are SGHDT and YYEEEE. Trimming pared 4 bases from V and 6 bases from J, leaving 10 bases between. CDR3 length: 13 residues. CDR3 nucleotide sequence: TGTGCCAGCAGCACGACCGAGGATGAAAAACTGTTTTTT. Translation: CASSTTEDEKLFF.

The rearrangement joins TRBV7-2 to TRBJ2-4, with D perhaps matching TRBD1 (5 bases). V was cut by 3 bases and J by 3 bases, with 6 bases left in between. Germline V gene lookup returns CDR1 SGHTA and CDR2 FQGNSA. CDR3 length: 13 amino acids. CDR3 in amino acids: CASSFQGKNIQYF. CDR3 in DNA: TGTGCCAGCAGCTTTCAGGGCAAAAACATTCAGTACTTC.

This chain uses TRBV5-8 with TRBJ2-4, with 10 bases fitting TRBD2. With 4 bases clipped from V and 0 bases from J, the junction kept 13 bases outside the gene matches. Germline CDR1 and CDR2: SGHTS and YDEGEE. CDR3 length: 19 residues. The CDR3 DNA reads as TGTGCCAGCAGCCCCCGCGGTAGAGCGGGGGGGTTAGCCAAAAACATTCAGTACTTC. Its translation: CASSPRGRAGGLAKNIQYF.

This sequence joins TRBV10-3 and TRBJ2-5, with 7 bases fitting TRBD2. Germline CDR1 ENHRY, CDR2 SYGVKD. This CDR3 is 15 amino acids long. V trimming: 0 bases; J trimming: 3 bases; junction bases outside the gene matches: 4. The DNA for the CDR3 is TGTGCCATCAGTGAGTCCGGGGGGACGGAAGAGACCCAGTACTTC. It encodes CAISESGGTEETQYF.

The chain recombines TRBV27 with TRBJ1-2; TRBD1 is a possible D gene (6 bases). From germline, CDR1 is MNHEY and CDR2 SMNVEV (reference sequence). Trimming took off 2 bases at V and 1 base at J, with 8 bases between the two ends. This CDR3 is 14 amino acids long. Here the CDR3 DNA reads TGTGCCAGCAGTTTACTAGGGGGTAACTATGGCTACACCTTC. It is translated as CASSLLGGNYGYTF.

The gene calls are TRBV4-1 and TRBJ1-3, with 7 bases identical to TRBD1. CDR1 MGHRA and CDR2 YSYEKL come from the germline V gene. The CDR3 sequence is 15 residues long. V was pared by 6 bases and J by 0 bases, with 5 bases of the junction left unmatched. The DNA for the CDR3 is TGCGCCAGCAGTGATACAGGGGTCTCTGGAAACACCATATATTTT. Its protein product is CASSDTGVSGNTIYF.

The chain has TRBV19 and TRBJ2-7; D perhaps matches TRBD1 (5 bases). From germline, CDR1 is LNHDA and CDR2 SQIVND (reference sequence). The CDR3 has 13 amino acids. V was shortened by 5 bases and J by 1 base, with 9 bases between the two germline ends. The CDR3 is CASSPSGSYEQYF. For the CDR3, the DNA is TGTGCCAGTAGTCCCTCAGGGTCCTACGAGCAGTACTTC.

This clone was counted a single time. The CDR3 protein is CASIRGETQYF. The CDR3 nucleotides are TGTGCCAGCATCCGGGGGGAGACCCAGTACTTC. This chain uses TRBV27 with TRBJ2-5; D is possibly TRBD2 (6 bases). Germline values: CDR1 MNHEY, CDR2 SMNVEV (reference sequence). V lost 7 bases and J lost 5, with 8 bases in between. The CDR3 has 11 amino acids.

This clone occurred once. The V call is TRBV4-3, the J call TRBJ2-1; 8 bases align to TRBD2. V trimming: 0 bases; J trimming: 3 bases; junction bases outside the gene matches: 4. The CDR3 consists of 16 residues. Germline V lookup: CDR1 LGHNA, CDR2 YSLEER. The CDR3, as DNA: TGCGCCAGCAGCCAAGACTCCGGGACTAGCTACAATGAGCAGTTCTTC. Translating gives CASSQDSGTSYNEQFF.

The chain joins TRBV6-6 to TRBJ2-5; 7 positions match TRBD2. The length of the CDR3 is 15 residues. Looked up from germline, CDR1 is MNHNY and CDR2 is SVGAGI (reference sequence). The junction had 6 bases not matched to a gene; V was cut back by 0 bases and J by 5 bases. CDR3 residues: CASSYSTSGTETQYF. The CDR3 region has the DNA TGTGCCAGCAGTTACTCGACCAGCGGGACTGAGACCCAGTACTTC.

The V and J genes are TRBV9 and TRBJ2-3; 11 nucleotides align to TRBD2. Germline CDR1 reads SGDLS; CDR2 reads YYNGEE. J gave up 5 bases and V 3 bases, and 5 bases lay outside the gene matches. The CDR3 totals 15 residues. The CDR3 spells CASSAAGTSGDTQYF. The CDR3 nucleotides are TGTGCCAGCAGCGCTGCCGGGACTAGCGGAGATACGCAGTATTTT.